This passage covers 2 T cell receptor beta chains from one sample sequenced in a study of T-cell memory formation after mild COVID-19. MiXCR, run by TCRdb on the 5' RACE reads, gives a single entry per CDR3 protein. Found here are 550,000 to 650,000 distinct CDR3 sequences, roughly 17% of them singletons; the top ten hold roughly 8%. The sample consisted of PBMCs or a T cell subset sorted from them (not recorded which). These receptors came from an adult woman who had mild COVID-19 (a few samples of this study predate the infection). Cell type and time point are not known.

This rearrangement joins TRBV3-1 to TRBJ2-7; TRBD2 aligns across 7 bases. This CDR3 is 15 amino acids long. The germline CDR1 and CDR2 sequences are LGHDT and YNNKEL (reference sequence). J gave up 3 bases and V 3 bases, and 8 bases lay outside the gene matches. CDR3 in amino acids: CASSHVPSGNYEQYF. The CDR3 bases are TGTGCCAGCAGCCACGTTCCTAGCGGAAACTACGAGCAGTACTTC.

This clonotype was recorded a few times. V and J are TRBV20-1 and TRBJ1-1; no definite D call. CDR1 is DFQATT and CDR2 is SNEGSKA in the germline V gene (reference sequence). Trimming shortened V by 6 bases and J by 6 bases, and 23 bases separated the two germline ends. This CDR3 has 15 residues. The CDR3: CSAPPLGQVSAEAFF. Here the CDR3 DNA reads TGCAGTGCCCCTCCATTGGGCCAGGTCTCGGCTGAAGCTTTCTTT.